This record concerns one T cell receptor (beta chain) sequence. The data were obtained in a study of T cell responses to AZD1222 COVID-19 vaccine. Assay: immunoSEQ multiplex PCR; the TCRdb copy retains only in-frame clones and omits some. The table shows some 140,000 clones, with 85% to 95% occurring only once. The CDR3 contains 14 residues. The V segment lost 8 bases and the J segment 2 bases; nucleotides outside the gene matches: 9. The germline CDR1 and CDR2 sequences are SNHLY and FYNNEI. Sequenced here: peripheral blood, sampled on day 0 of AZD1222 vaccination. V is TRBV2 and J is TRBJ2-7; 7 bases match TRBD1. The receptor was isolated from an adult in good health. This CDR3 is CASPIGTEPYEQYF. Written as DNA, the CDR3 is TGTGCCAGCCCTATCGGGACAGAACCCTACGAGCAGTACTTC.